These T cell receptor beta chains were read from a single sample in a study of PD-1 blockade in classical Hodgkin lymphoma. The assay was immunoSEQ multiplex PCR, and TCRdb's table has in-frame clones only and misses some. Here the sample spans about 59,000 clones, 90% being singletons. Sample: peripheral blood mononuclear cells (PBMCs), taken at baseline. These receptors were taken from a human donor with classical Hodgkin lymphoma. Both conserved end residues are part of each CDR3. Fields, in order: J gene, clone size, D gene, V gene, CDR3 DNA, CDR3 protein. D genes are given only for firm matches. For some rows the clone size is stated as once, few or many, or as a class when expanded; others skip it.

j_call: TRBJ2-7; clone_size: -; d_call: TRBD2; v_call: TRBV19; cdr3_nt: TGTGCCAGTAGTATAGTAGCGGGGGAATTCTACGAGCAGTACTTC; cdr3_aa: CASSIVAGEFYEQYF
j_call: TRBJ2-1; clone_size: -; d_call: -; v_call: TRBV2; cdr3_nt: TGTGCCAGCATAGGAGCGGTCAATGAGCAGTTCTTC; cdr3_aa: CASIGAVNEQFF
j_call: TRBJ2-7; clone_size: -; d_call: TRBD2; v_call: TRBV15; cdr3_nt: TGTGCCACCAGCAGAGGGGGGACTAGCGGGAGATACGAGCAGTACTTC; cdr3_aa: CATSRGGTSGRYEQYF
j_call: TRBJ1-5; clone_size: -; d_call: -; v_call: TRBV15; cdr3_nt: TGTGCCACCAGCAGAGATGGAAGGCACGTCGGCAATCAGCCCCAGCATTTT; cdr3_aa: CATSRDGRHVGNQPQHF
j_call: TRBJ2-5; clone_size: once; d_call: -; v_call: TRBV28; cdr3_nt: TGTGCCAGCAGTTTGGCAGGGGAGACCCAGTACTTC; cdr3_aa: CASSLAGETQYF
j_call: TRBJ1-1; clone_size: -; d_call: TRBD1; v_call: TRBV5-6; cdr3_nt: TGTGCCAGCAGCCCCCGACAGGGGGACACTGAAGCTTTCTTT; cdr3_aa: CASSPRQGDTEAFF
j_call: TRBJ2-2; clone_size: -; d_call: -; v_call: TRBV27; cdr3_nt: TGTGCCAGCAGTTTCGGATCGAACACCGGGGAGCTGTTTTTT; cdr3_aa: CASSFGSNTGELFF
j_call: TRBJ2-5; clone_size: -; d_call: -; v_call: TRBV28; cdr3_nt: TGTGCCAGCGGAGAACCCTCTGGGACGCAAGAGACCCAGTACTTC; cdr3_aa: CASGEPSGTQETQYF
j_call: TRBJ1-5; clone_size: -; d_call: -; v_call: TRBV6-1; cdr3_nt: TGTGCCAGCAGTGGACAGGACTATCAGCCCCAGCATTTT; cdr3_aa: CASSGQDYQPQHF
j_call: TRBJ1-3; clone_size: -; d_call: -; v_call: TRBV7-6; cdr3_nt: TGTGCCAGCAGCTTAGGAGGACTCAGCTCTGGAAACACCATATATTTT; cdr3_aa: CASSLGGLSSGNTIYF
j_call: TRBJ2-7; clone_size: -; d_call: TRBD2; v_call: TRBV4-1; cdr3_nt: TGCGCCAGCAGCCAAGAAGGAGGACTAGGGGCCTACGAGCAGTACTTC; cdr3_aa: CASSQEGGLGAYEQYF
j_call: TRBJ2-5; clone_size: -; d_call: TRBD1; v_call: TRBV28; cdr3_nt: TGTGCCAGCAGTGCCGAGACCCCCGGGACAGGAGTCCAAGAGACCCAGTACTTC; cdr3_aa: CASSAETPGTGVQETQYF
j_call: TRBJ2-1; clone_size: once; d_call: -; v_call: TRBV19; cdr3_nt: TGTGCCAGTAGCCACCGGGTCCTAAAGAATGAGCAGTTCTTC; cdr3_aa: CASSHRVLKNEQFF
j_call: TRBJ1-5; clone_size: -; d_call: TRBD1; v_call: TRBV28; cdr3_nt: TGTGCCAGCAGTTCCACCGGGACAGGGCCCCAGCATTTT; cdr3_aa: CASSSTGTGPQHF
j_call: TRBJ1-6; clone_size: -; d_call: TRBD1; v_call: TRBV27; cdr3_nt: TGTGCCAGCAGTTTATGGGGGACAGGGGCCTATAATTCACCCCTCCACTTT; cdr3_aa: CASSLWGTGAYNSPLHF
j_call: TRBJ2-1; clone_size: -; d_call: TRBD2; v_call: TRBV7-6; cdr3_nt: TGTGCCAGCAGCTTACTAGCGGGAGGGTACAATGAGCAGTTCTTC; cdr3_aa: CASSLLAGGYNEQFF
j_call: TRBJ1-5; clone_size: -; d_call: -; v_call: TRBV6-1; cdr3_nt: TGTGCCAGCAGTGAAAACCGAAACCGGCAGGGATTT; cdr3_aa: CASSENRNRQGF
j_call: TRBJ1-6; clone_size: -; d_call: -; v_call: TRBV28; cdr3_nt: TGTGCCGGCGGGGCGGGCCTAGCGGGGACCCTCCACTTT; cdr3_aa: CAGGAGLAGTLHF
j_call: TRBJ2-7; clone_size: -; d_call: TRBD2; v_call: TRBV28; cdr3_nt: TGTGCCAGCAGCCCTAGCGGGTTCTACGAGCAGTACTTC; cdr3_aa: CASSPSGFYEQYF
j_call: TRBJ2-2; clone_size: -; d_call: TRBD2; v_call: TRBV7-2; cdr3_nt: TGTGCCAGCACCCCCGGGAGGGAGGACACCGGGGAGCTGTTTTTT; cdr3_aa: CASTPGREDTGELFF
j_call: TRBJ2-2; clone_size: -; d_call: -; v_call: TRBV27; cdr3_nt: TGTGCCAGCAGTGGGGACGGCGGGGAGCTGTTTTTT; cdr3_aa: CASSGDGGELFF
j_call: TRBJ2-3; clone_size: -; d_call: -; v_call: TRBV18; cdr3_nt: TGTGCCAGCTCACCACCGTGGGGGGGCTTAGCAGATACGCAGTATTTT; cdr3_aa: CASSPPWGGLADTQYF
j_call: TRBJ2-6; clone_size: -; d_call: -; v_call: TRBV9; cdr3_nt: TGTGCCAGCACCTCGGGGGGCCTAAGCTCTGGGGCCAACGTCCTGACTTTC; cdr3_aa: CASTSGGLSSGANVLTF
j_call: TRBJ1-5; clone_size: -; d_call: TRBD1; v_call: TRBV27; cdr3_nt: TGTGCCAGCAGACTACAGGGGGTCGGGCAGCCCCAGCATTTT; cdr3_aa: CASRLQGVGQPQHF
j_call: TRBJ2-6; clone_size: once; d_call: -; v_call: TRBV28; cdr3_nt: TGTGCCAGCAGGACCCTCGGGGGTAGTACTGGGGCCAACGTCCTGACTTTC; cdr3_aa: CASRTLGGSTGANVLTF
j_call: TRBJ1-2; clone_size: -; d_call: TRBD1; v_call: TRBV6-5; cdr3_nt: TGTGCCAGCAGCGCAAAGGGACAGGGGAACTATGGCTACACCTTC; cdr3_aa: CASSAKGQGNYGYTF
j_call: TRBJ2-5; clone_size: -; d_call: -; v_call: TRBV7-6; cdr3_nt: TGTGCCAGCAGCCACACCGGGACCCAGTACTTC; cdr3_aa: CASSHTGTQYF
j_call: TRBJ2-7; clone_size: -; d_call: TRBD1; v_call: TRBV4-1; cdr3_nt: TGCGCCAGCTCCCAAATCCAGGGGGTGTCCTACGAGCAGTACTTC; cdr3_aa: CASSQIQGVSYEQYF